Described below is a single T cell receptor (beta chain) sequence and its context. This sample was taken from a study of control samples from healthy donors and cancer patients. The CDR3 totals 18 residues. V lost 1 base, J lost 0 bases, and 9 bases stayed unmatched. Germline-derived CDR1 and CDR2 are LNHDA and SQIVND (reference sequence). The assay was immunoSEQ multiplex PCR, and TCRdb's table has in-frame clones only and misses some. The table shows under 200,000 clones, with approximately 94% occurring only once. The rearrangement links TRBV19 to TRBJ1-3; 7 bases agree with TRBD1. The source is a woman aged 40 to 50 in good health. The sample taken for sequencing was blood. The CDR3 sequence: CASSIGQGQIDSGNTIYF. The CDR3 bases are TGTGCCAGTAGTATAGGCCAGGGACAGATAGACTCTGGAAACACCATATATTTT.